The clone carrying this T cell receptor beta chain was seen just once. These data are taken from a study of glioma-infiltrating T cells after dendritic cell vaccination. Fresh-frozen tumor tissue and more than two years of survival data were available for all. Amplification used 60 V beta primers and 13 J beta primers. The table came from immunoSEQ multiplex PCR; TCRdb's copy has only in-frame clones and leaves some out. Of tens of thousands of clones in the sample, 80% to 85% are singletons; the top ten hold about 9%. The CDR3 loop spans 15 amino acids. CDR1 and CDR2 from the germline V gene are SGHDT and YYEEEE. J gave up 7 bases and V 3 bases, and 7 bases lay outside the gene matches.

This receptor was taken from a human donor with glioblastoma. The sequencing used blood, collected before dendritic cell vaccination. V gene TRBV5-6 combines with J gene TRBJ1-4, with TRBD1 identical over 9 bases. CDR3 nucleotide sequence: TGTGCCAGCAGCTCGAAACAGGGGGCTAGTGAAAAACTGTTTTTT. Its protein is CASSSKQGASEKLFF.